Following are 5 T cell receptor beta chains from one sample sequenced in a study of T cell responses to AZD1222 COVID-19 vaccine. Clones were read by immunoSEQ multiplex PCR, and TCRdb kept only the in-frame ones, dropping some. The sample lists fewer than 140,000 clones; about nine tenths were seen once. Here the sequenced sample was peripheral blood, taken on day 0 of AZD1222 vaccination. These receptors were collected from an adult in good health.

This chain links TRBV10-3 with TRBJ1-2; no reliable D call. The V and J ends lost 0 bases and 8 bases respectively, with 10 bases between them. The CDR3 has 13 amino acids. CDR1 and CDR2 from the germline V gene are ENHRY and SYGVKD. CDR3 bases: TGTGCCATCAGTGAGTCGAACGGGGAGGGCTACACCTTC. This sequence encodes CAISESNGEGYTF.

CDR3 nucleotide sequence: TGCGCCAGCAGCTTGGATCCATTGACAGGGGGTGAGCAGTTCTTC. Its protein product is CASSLDPLTGGEQFF. The chain carries TRBV5-1 and TRBJ2-1; 9 positions match TRBD1. The CDR3 runs 15 residues. V shed 0 bases, J shed 9 bases, and the junction held 7 bases outside the gene matches. Germline loops: CDR1 SGHRS, CDR2 YFSETQ.

This clone was seen only once. The rearrangement joins TRBV7-2 to TRBJ2-5; perhaps TRBD2 as D (5 bases). The CDR3 covers 14 residues. Trimming removed 2 bases from V and 5 bases from J, with 12 bases in between. Germline V lookup: CDR1 SGHTA, CDR2 FQGNSA. The CDR3: CASSLTSSSETQYF. The CDR3 region has the DNA TGTGCCAGCAGCTTAACGTCTAGCAGCGAGACCCAGTACTTC.

The V gene is TRBV4-1, the J gene TRBJ2-1; 10 bases match TRBD2. Germline V lookup: CDR1 MGHRA, CDR2 YSYEKL. J was trimmed by 3 bases and V by 4 bases; bases with no gene match: 6. This CDR3 is built from 16 residues. Here the CDR3 reads CASSRKKREGYNEQFF. CDR3 DNA: TGCGCCAGCAGCCGAAAAAAGCGGGAGGGCTACAATGAGCAGTTCTTC.

The chain has TRBV6-5 and TRBJ1-5; D is perhaps TRBD1 (6 bases). CDR3 size: 15 residues. The germline V gene has CDR1 MNHEY and CDR2 SVGAGI. Trimming stripped 0 bases from V and 6 bases from J, with 12 bases between. The CDR3 nucleotides read TGTGCCAGCAGTTACTCGGTGGGGGCCTCTCAGCCCCAGCATTTT. Its translation: CASSYSVGASQPQHF.